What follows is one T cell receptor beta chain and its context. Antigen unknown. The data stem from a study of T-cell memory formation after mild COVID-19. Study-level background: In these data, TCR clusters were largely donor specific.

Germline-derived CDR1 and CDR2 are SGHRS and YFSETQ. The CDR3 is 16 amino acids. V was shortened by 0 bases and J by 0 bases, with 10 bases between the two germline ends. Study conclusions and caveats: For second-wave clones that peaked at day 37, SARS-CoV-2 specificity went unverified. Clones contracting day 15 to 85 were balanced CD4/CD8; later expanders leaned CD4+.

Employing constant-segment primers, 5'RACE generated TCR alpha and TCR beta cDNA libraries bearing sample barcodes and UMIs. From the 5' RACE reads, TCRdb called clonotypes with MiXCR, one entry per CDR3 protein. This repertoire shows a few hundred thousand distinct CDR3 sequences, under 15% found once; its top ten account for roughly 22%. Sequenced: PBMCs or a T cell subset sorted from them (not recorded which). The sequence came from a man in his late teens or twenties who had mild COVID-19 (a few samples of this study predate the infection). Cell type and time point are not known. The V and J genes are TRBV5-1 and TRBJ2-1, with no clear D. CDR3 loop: CASSLEPSTSYNEQFF. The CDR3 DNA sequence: TGCGCCAGCAGCTTGGAGCCCAGCACCTCCTACAATGAGCAGTTCTTC.